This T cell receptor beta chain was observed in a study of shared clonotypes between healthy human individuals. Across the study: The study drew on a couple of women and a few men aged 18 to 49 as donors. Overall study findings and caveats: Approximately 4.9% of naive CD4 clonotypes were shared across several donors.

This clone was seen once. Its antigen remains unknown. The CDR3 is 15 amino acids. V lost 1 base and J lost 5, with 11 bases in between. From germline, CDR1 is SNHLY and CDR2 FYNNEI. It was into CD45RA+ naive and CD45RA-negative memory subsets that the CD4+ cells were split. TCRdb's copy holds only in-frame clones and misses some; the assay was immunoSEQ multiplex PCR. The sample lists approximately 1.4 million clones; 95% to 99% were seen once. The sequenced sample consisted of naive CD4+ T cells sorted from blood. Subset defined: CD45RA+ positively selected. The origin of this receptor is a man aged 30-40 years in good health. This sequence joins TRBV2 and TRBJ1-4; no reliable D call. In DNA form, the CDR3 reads TGTGCCAGCAGTGAAGAGCCGGGAAAGAATGAAAAACTGTTTTTT. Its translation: CASSEEPGKNEKLFF.